This entry concerns a single TCR beta chain. Its antigen remains unidentified. The data were taken from a study of vaccination and CD4 T cells after COVID-19. Oncomine TCR Beta short-read sequencing was applied to DNA from cultured CD4+ T cells. TCRdb redid the calling of the PCR reads with MiXCR, one entry per CDR3 protein. The sample records about 18,000 distinct CDR3 sequences, under 45% being singletons. As to treatment: approximately 11-day PBMC culture with coronavirus spike peptide pools or control peptides (ViraFEST assay). This clonotype was sampled from a human donor who had recovered from COVID-19. This specimen consisted of CD4+ T cells from blood, cultured in vitro, obtained before SARS-CoV-2 vaccination.

CDR3: CASTELRRGIQDNEQFF. For the CDR3, the DNA is TGTGCCAGCACCGAACTAAGGAGAGGAATTCAGGACAATGAGCAGTTCTTC. The chain combines TRBV28 with TRBJ2-1; no clear D gene. Germline V gives CDR1 MDHEN, CDR2 SYDVKM. The V end lost 7 bases, the J end lost 5 bases, and 24 bases lay between the germline ends. The CDR3 runs to 17 residues.